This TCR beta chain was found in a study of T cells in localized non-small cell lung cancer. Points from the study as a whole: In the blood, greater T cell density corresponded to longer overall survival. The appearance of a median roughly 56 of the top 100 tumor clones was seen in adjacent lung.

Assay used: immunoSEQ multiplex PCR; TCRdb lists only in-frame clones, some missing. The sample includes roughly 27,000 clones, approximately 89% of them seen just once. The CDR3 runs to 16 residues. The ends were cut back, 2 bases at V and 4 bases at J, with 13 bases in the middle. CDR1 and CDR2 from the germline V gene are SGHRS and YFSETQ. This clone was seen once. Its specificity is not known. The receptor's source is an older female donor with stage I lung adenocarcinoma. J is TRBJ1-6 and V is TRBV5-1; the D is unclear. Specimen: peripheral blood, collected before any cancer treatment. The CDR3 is CASSLVPQRYNSPLHF. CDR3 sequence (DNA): TGCGCCAGCAGCTTAGTGCCCCAGAGATATAATTCACCCCTCCACTTT. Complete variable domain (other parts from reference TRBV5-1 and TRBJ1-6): KAGVTQTPRYLIKTRGQQVTLSCSPISGHRSVSWYQQTPGQGLQFLFEYFSETQRNKGNFPGRFSGRQFSNSRSEMNVSTLELGDSALYLCASSLVPQRYNSPLHFGNGTRLTVT.